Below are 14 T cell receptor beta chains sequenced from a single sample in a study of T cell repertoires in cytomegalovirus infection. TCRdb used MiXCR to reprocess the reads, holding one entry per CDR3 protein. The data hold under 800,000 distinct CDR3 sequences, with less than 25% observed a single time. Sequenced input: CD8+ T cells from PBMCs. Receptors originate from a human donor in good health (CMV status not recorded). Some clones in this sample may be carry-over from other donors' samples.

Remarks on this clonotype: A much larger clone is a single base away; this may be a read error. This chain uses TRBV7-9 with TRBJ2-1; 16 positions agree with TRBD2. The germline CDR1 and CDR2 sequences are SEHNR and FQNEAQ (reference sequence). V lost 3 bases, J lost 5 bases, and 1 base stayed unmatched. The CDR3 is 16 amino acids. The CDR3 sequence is CASSFGTSGGDNEQFF. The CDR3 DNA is TGTGCCAGCAGCTTCGGGACTAGCGGGGGGGACAATGAGCAGTTCTTC.

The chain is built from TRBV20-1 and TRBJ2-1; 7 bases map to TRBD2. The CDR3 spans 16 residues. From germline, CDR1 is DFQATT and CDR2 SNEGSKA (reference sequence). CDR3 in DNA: TGCGCCACCTCCGCTCCGGGCCGGGGGGTGTACAATGAGCAGTTCTTC. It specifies CATSAPGRGVYNEQFF.

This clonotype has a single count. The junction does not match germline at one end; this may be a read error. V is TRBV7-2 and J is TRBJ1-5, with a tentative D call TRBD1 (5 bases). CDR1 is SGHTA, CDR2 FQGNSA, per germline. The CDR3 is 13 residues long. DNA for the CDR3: TGTGCCAGCAGCTTGGACACCAATCAGCCCCAGCAATTT. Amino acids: CASSLDTNQPQQF. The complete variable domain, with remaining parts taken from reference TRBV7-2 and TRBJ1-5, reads GAGVSQSPSNKVTEKGKDVELRCDPISGHTALYWYRQSLGQGLEFLIYFQGNSAPDKSGLPSDRFSAERTGGSVSTLTIQRTQQEDSAVYLCASSLDTNQPQQFGDGTRLSIL.

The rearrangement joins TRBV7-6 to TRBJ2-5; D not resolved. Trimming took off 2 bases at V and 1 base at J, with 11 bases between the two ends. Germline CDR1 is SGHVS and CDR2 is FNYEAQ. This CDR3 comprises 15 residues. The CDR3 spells CASSLTSASQETQYF. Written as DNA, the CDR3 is TGTGCCAGCAGCTTAACGTCGGCCAGCCAAGAGACCCAGTACTTC.

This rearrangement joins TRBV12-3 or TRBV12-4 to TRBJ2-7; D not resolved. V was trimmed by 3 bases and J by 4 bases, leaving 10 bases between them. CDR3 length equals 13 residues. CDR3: CASSFGTEYEQYF. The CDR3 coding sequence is TGTGCCAGCAGTTTCGGTACGGAGTACGAGCAGTACTTC.

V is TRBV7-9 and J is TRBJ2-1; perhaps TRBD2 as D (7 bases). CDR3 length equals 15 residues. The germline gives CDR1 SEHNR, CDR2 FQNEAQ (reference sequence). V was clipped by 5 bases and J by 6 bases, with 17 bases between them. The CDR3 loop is CASSNGREGGNEQFF. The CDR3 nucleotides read TGTGCCAGCAGCAATGGTAGGGAGGGGGGCAATGAGCAGTTCTTC.

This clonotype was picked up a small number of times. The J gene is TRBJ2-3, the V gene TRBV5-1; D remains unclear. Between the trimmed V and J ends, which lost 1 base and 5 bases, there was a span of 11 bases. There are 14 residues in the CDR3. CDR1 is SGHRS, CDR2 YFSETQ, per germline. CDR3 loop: CASSLTYTRDTQYF. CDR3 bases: TGCGCCAGCAGCTTGACCTACACGAGAGATACGCAGTATTTT.

This chain's CDR3 is CSAREPTTGQGEAFF. The CDR3 nucleotides read TGCAGTGCTAGAGAACCTACGACAGGTCAAGGCGAAGCTTTCTTT. The V call is TRBV20-1, the J call TRBJ1-1; D may be TRBD1 (6 bases). V lost 0 bases and J 8 bases, leaving 19 bases between the germline ends. Germline V CDR1 and CDR2: DFQATT, SNEGSKA (reference sequence). The CDR3 has 15 residues.

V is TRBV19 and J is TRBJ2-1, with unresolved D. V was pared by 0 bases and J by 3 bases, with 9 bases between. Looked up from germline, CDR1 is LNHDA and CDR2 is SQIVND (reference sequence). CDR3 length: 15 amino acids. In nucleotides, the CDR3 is TGTGCCAGTAGTATAGATCTCGGTCTCTACAATGAGCAGTTCTTC. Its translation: CASSIDLGLYNEQFF.

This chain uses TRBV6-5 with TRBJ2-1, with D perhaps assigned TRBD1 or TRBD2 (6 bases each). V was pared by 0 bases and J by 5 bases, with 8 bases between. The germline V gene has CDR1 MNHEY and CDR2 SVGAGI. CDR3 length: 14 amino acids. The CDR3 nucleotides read TGTGCCAGCAGTTACTCGAGGGGGGACAATGAGCAGTTCTTC. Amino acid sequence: CASSYSRGDNEQFF.

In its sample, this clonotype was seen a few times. The CDR3 coding sequence is TGTGCCAGCATTCCAGACTACTACCGCACAGATACGCAGTATTTT. The encoded protein is CASIPDYYRTDTQYF. The chain has TRBV12-3 or TRBV12-4 and TRBJ2-3; D may be TRBD2 (5 bases). Trimming stripped 7 bases from V and 1 base from J, with 15 bases between. CDR3 size: 15 residues.

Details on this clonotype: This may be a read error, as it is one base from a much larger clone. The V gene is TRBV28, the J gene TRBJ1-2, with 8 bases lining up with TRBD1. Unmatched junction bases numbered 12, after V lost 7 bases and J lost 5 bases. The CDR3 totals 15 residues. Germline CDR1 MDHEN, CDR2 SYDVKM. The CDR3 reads CASIWTGTTLYGYTF. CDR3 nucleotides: TGTGCCAGCATATGGACAGGGACCACTCTTTATGGCTACACCTTC.

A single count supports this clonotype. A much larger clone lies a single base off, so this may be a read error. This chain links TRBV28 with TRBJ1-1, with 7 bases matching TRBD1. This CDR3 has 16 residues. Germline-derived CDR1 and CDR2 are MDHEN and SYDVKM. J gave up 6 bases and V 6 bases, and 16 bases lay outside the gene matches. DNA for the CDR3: TGTGCCAGCAGCCCCGGGAGGGGGCGATTGGGCGCTGAAGCTTTCTTT. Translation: CASSPGRGRLGAEAFF.

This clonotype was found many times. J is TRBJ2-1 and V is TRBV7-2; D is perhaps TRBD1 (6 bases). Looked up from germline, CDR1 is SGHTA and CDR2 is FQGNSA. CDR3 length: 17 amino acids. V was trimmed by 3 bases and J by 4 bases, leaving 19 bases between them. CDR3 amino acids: CASSFEQGLTKYNEQFF. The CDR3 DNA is TGTGCCAGCAGCTTCGAACAGGGCTTAACCAAGTACAATGAGCAGTTCTTC.